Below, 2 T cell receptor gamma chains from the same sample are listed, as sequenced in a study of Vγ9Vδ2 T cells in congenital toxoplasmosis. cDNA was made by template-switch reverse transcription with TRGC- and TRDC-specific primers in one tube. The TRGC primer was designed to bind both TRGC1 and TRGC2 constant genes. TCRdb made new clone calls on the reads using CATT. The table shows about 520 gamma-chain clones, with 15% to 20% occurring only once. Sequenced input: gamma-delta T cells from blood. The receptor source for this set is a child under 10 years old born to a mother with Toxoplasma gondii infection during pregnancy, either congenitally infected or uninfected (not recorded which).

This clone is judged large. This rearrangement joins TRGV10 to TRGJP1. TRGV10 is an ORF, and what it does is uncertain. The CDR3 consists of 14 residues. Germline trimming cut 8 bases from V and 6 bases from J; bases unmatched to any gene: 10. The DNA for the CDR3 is TGTGCTGCGTGGGATTATCTTGCTGGTTGGTTCAAGATATTT. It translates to CAAWDYLAGWFKIF.

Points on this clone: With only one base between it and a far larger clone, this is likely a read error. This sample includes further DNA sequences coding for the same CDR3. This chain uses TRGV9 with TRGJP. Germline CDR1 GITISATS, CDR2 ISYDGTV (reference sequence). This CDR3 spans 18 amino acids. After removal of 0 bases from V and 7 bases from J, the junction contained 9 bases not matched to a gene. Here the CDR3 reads CALWEVPLRELGKKIKVF. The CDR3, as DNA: TGTGCCTTGTGGGAGGTGCCACTGCGCGAGTTGGGCAAAAAAATCAAGGTATTT.